Each of the 14 T cell receptor beta chains below was sequenced from the same sample in a study of blood T cell repertoires in COVID-19 (dated by TCRdb to between 2020 and 2021). The method behind the library was the immunoSEQ multiplex PCR assay. In its TCRdb copy, this immuneACCESS table keeps in-frame sequences only and misses some clones. Where compared with another copy, unresolved V genes explain less than half of these, and the others have no known cause. The sample table records approximately 230,000 clones; roughly 84% of these occur just once. Clones ranked in the top ten supply just under 20% of the sample. Sequencing used peripheral blood. The receptor source for this set is a man aged 25 to 40 with active or convalescent COVID-19.

The sample holds one count of this clone. The genes are TRBV24-1 and TRBJ1-3; D unresolved. V lost 5 bases and J 4 bases, leaving 8 bases between the germline ends. This CDR3 is 13 amino acids long. Germline V gene sequence: CDR1 KGHDR, CDR2 SFDVKD. CDR3 region: CATSGPTGNTIYF. CDR3 bases: TGTGCCACCAGTGGTCCCACAGGAAACACCATATATTTT.

This clone was recorded a few times. The CDR3 loop reads CASSSQGVTEAFF. CDR3 coding DNA: TGTGCCAGCAGCTCTCAGGGGGTAACTGAAGCTTTCTTT. V gene TRBV13 combines with J gene TRBJ1-1; 7 nucleotides align to TRBD1. Germline values: CDR1 PRHDT, CDR2 FYEKMQ (reference sequence). CDR3 length equals 13 residues. V dropped 4 bases and J dropped 5; count of bases not matched to a gene: 4.

This rearrangement joins TRBV3-1 (or the pseudogene TRBV3-2) to TRBJ1-2, with 7 bases lining up with TRBD1. The CDR3 is made up of 14 amino acids. V trimming: 1 base; J trimming: 10 bases; junction bases outside the gene matches: 9. Per the germline V gene, CDR1 is LGHDT and CDR2 is YNNKEL (reference sequence). The CDR3 sequence is CASSQADREELYTF. CDR3 bases: TGTGCCAGCAGCCAAGCCGACAGGGAAGAGCTCTACACCTTC.

The chain joins TRBV5-4 to TRBJ2-3, with a tentative D call TRBD2 (6 bases). Per germline, CDR1 SGHNT and CDR2 YYREEE (reference sequence). The CDR3 covers 14 residues. V lost 3 bases to trimming and J lost 4 bases, with 12 bases between them. CDR3 bases: TGTGCCAGCAGCTCAGCGGAGGGCGCAGATACGCAGTATTTT. Protein product: CASSSAEGADTQYF.

This clone was detected only a few times. This chain uses TRBV20-1 with TRBJ2-3, with TRBD2 matching over 9 bases. Germline V gives CDR1 DFQATT, CDR2 SNEGSKA (reference sequence). The CDR3 has 18 amino acids. After removal of 3 bases from V and 2 bases from J, the junction contained 15 bases not matched to a gene. CDR3 DNA sequence: TGCAGTGCTAGTAGGTCCACTAGCGGGCGAAGGGACACAGATACGCAGTATTTT. It is translated as CSASRSTSGRRDTDTQYF.

The chain has TRBV15 and TRBJ1-1; a weak D match, TRBD1 (5 bases). Trimming removed 7 bases at V and 3 bases at J, with 15 bases between. The length of the CDR3 is 14 residues. CDR1 is LNHNV and CDR2 is YYDKDF in the germline V gene (reference sequence). In DNA form, the CDR3 reads TGTGCCACCACCGACCGACAGAGTGACACTGAAGCTTTCTTT. Its translation is CATTDRQSDTEAFF.

The chain couples TRBV2 to TRBJ2-3; 8 bases are a match to TRBD2. V lost 2 bases, J lost 2 bases, and 3 bases stayed unmatched. This CDR3 comprises 15 residues. The germline CDR1 and CDR2 sequences are SNHLY and FYNNEI. In DNA form, the CDR3 reads TGTGCCAGCAGTGAAAGCGGGGGATACACAGATACGCAGTATTTT. Protein product: CASSESGGYTDTQYF.

This clone was counted a single time. This chain uses TRBV6-5 with TRBJ2-3; TRBD2 agrees at 14 bases. Germline V CDR1 and CDR2: MNHEY, SVGAGI. The V and J ends lost 4 bases and 2 bases, in that order; junction bases with no gene match: 2. The CDR3 consists of 16 residues. CDR3 in DNA: TGTGCCAGCAGTTTGGGACTAGCGGGGGACACAGATACGCAGTATTTT. Its translation: CASSLGLAGDTDTQYF.

The table lists this clone with a few counts. The chain has TRBV7-2 and TRBJ2-1, with a weak D call TRBD1 (6 bases). Trimming shortened V by 7 bases and J by 3 bases, and 13 bases separated the two germline ends. Per germline, CDR1 SGHTA and CDR2 FQGNSA. This CDR3 spans 14 amino acids. This CDR3 reads CASTADRSYNEQFF. DNA for the CDR3: TGTGCCAGCACCGCCGACAGGAGCTACAATGAGCAGTTCTTC.

The chain is built from TRBV5-6 and TRBJ1-5; a possible D gene is TRBD1 (5 bases). Trimming removed 1 base from V and 5 bases from J, with 16 bases in between. This CDR3 has 16 residues. CDR1 and CDR2 from the germline V gene are SGHDT and YYEEEE. The CDR3 sequence is CASSLWGDVSDQPQHF. The CDR3 DNA reads as TGTGCCAGCAGCTTGTGGGGGGATGTGAGTGATCAGCCCCAGCATTTT.

The chain uses TRBV27 and TRBJ2-1; 7 bases agree with TRBD2. The V gene end was trimmed by 2 bases and the J gene end by 2 bases; junction bases not matched to a gene: 0. Germline V gene data show CDR1 as MNHEY and CDR2 as SMNVEV (reference sequence). The CDR3 contains 14 residues. CDR3: CASSLGGAYNEQFF. As DNA, the CDR3 is TGTGCCAGCAGTTTAGGGGGGGCCTACAATGAGCAGTTCTTC.

The chain has TRBV7-2 and TRBJ1-6, with D possibly TRBD1 on 5 matching bases. Germline V gives CDR1 SGHTA, CDR2 FQGNSA. The V end lost 5 bases, the J end lost 4 bases, and 18 bases lay between the germline ends. This CDR3 spans 17 amino acids. The chain's CDR3 is CASSPGVGGYYNSPLHF. In DNA form, the CDR3 reads TGTGCCAGCAGCCCGGGGGTGGGGGGATATTATAATTCACCCCTCCACTTT. Using reference TRBV7-2 and TRBJ1-6 for the parts outside the CDR3, the full variable domain is GAGVSQSPSNKVTEKGKDVELRCDPISGHTALYWYRQSLGQGLEFLIYFQGNSAPDKSGLPSDRFSAERTGGSVSTLTIQRTQQEDSAVYLCASSPGVGGYYNSPLHFGNGTRLTVT.

The chain uses TRBV6-1 and TRBJ2-2, with a possible D match to TRBD2 (6 bases). Germline V CDR1 and CDR2: MNHNS, SASEGT. V shed 2 bases and J shed 13 bases, with 14 bases lying between them. CDR3 length: 13 amino acids. DNA for the CDR3: TGTGCCAGCAGTGAATCCCCTGGGGGGAGGCTGTTTTTT. Its translation: CASSESPGGRLFF.

This chain joins TRBV6-6 and TRBJ1-1; 8 bases are a match to TRBD1. The CDR3 sequence is 14 residues long. Trimming removed 2 bases from V and 6 bases from J; junction bases left unmatched: 5. The V gene's germline CDR1 is MNHNY and CDR2 SVGAGI (reference sequence). The CDR3 DNA reads as TGTGCCAGCAGTTACAGAGGACAGGGACCTGAAGCTTTCTTT. It specifies CASSYRGQGPEAFF.